The following is a T cell receptor (beta chain) sequence with its context. Profiled with immunoSEQ multiplex PCR; TCRdb holds only in-frame clones, not every one. The sample lists roughly 68,000 clones; around 89% were seen once. Trimming pared 2 bases from V and 3 bases from J, leaving 14 bases between. CDR3 length equals 16 residues. Germline lookup yields CDR1 MDHEN and CDR2 SYDVKM. The data derive from a study of blood T cell repertoires in COVID-19. The sequenced material came from peripheral blood. The chain couples TRBV28 to TRBJ1-5, with D unresolved. The source is a woman aged 80 or over with active COVID-19. The CDR3 is CASSLRGRGDNQPQHF. CDR3 nucleotides: TGTGCCAGCAGTTTACGGGGAAGAGGCGACAATCAGCCCCAGCATTTT.